This entry describes one T cell receptor beta chain. The antigen remains unidentified. This sample was taken from a study of CD8 T cells in Susac syndrome. The multiple sclerosis controls were treatment-naive patients affected by stable or active relapsing-remitting disease. Isolation of CD8+ and CD4+ T cells was performed negatively, whereas enrichment of TEMRA cells was done by FACS. Study observations and caveats: That the number of individuals in its TCR sequencing and HLA analysis was relatively small was acknowledged by the study.

Germline assignment: CDR1 LNHDA and CDR2 SQIVND (reference sequence). This CDR3 has 14 residues. J lost 2 bases, V lost 7 bases, and 6 bases had no gene match. Random hexamers were used to reverse transcribe 0.5 to 1 ug of RNA. Across 54 Vbeta and 13 Jbeta, immunoSEQ multiplex PCR amplified TCR beta CDR3. A single record per CDR3 protein comes from TCRdb applying MiXCR to the immunoSEQ multiplex PCR reads. The sample includes 40,000 to 60,000 distinct CDR3 sequences, just over 90% of them seen just once. This receptor was taken from a human donor with multiple sclerosis. The specimen was CD8+ T cells from PBMCs. V is TRBV19 and J is TRBJ1-1, with 8 positions matching TRBD1. The CDR3 loop reads CASKWGQANTEAFF. CDR3 in DNA: TGTGCCAGTAAGTGGGGACAGGCCAACACTGAAGCTTTCTTT.